This TCR beta chain was captured by sequencing in a study of T cell clones after liver transplantation. The overall study: Standard immunosuppression, with no induction, continued until 12-24 months after transplant.

Measured with immunoSEQ multiplex PCR; TCRdb has only the in-frame clones, and not every one. There are some 59,000 clones in the sample; approximately 77% occur only once, and about a tenth lies in the top ten. V gave up 6 bases and J gave up 4 bases; unmatched junction bases: 8. Germline lookup yields CDR1 SGHTA and CDR2 FQGNSA. The CDR3 is 16 amino acids. The chain carries TRBV7-2 and TRBJ2-5; 13 bases are shared with TRBD2. The clonotype originates from a human patient who received a liver transplant. Part of the T cells may come from the graft donor. The specimen comprised CD4+ T cells from blood, sampled at the 22-month timepoint. This CDR3 is CASRPRTSGGRETQYF. CDR3 bases: TGTGCCAGCAGACCTCGGACTAGCGGGGGCAGAGAGACCCAGTACTTC.